The rows below give T cell receptor beta chains drawn from one sample of a study of beta chain features in type 1 diabetes. The data were produced by immunoSEQ multiplex PCR, yet TCRdb's version contains in-frame clones alone and is incomplete. The repertoire consists of about 160,000 clones, with around 8% occurring once and the leading ten covering less than 0.85%. Sequencing input: central memory CD4+ T cells from blood. Receptors were obtained from a man between 18 and 29 years old in good health. Both conserved end residues are part of each CDR3. A D gene is named only where the DNA matches it firmly. Rows give clone size only sometimes, using once, few, many, or a class for an expanded clone.

d_call clone_size j_call v_call cdr3_aa cdr3_nt
NA few TRBJ1-1 TRBV7-2 CASSSLPTATEAFF TGTGCCAGCAGCTCTCTGCCGACAGCTACGGAAGCTTTCTTT
NA few TRBJ1-4 TRBV6-6 CASSYAGTTNEKLFF TGTGCCAGCAGTTACGCAGGGACAACTAATGAAAAACTGTTTTTT
TRBD2 few TRBJ2-1 TRBV19 CASSRLAGAGEQFF TGTGCCAGTAGTAGGCTAGCGGGAGCAGGTGAGCAGTTCTTC
TRBD2 few TRBJ2-3 TRBV19 CASTLAGGPGDTQYF TGTGCCAGTACTCTAGCGGGAGGGCCCGGAGATACGCAGTATTTT
TRBD1 NA TRBJ1-1 TRBV10-3 CAISESGQGGFAEAFF TGTGCCATCAGTGAGTCGGGGCAGGGGGGCTTCGCTGAAGCTTTCTTT
NA few TRBJ2-7 TRBV7-8 CASSLDSSYEQYF TGTGCCAGCAGCTTGGACTCCTCCTACGAGCAGTACTTC
NA NA TRBJ1-6 TRBV28 CASSTITSSYNSPLHF TGTGCCAGCAGTACCATTACAAGCTCCTATAATTCACCCCTCCACTTT
TRBD2 few TRBJ2-3 TRBV5-1 CASSWGSSGGSDTQYF TGCGCCAGCAGCTGGGGCAGCAGCGGGGGCTCAGATACGCAGTATTTT
TRBD1 NA TRBJ1-4 TRBV7-9 CASIEPLPGQAEKLFF TGTGCCAGCATCGAACCCCTCCCGGGACAGGCTGAAAAACTGTTTTTT
TRBD2 few TRBJ2-7 TRBV19 CASSRGGIGREQYF TGTGCCAGTAGCCGGGGGGGTATAGGTCGCGAGCAGTACTTC
NA few TRBJ1-4 TRBV18 CASHQVPGATNEKLFF TGTGCCAGCCACCAGGTACCCGGCGCAACTAATGAAAAACTGTTTTTT
NA many TRBJ1-5 TRBV7-9 CASSPDRFNQPQHF TGTGCCAGCAGCCCAGACAGATTCAATCAGCCCCAGCATTTT
NA few TRBJ2-5 TRBV28 CASMGAAKTQYF TGTGCCAGCATGGGGGCTGCGAAGACCCAGTACTTC
TRBD2 many TRBJ2-1 TRBV7-9 CASNRLAVDNEQFF TGTGCCAGCAATCGACTAGCGGTCGACAATGAGCAGTTCTTC